This T cell receptor (beta chain) was documented in a study of cytomegalovirus exposure and HLA in healthy donors. As for this clone: Antigen specificity is unknown.

Whole-study findings and limits: For most TCR sequences rarity was the rule, although some public TCRs occurred in many donors.

PCR involved 60 Vbeta and 13 Jbeta primers. Assay used: immunoSEQ multiplex PCR; TCRdb lists only in-frame clones, some missing. The repertoire holds 150,000 to 200,000 clones, with 55% to 75% as singletons. Sequencing used PBMCs. The source is a human donor in good health.

CDR3: CASSLEYGQNSETQYF. As DNA, the CDR3 is TGTGCCAGCAGCTTAGAATATGGGCAGAACTCGGAGACCCAGTACTTC. This sequence joins TRBV13 and TRBJ2-5; D unclear. V dropped 1 base and J dropped 5 bases, with 17 bases sitting between them. The germline V gene has CDR1 PRHDT and CDR2 FYEKMQ (reference sequence). The CDR3 is 16 residues long.